A single sample is the source of the 25 T cell receptor beta chains below, sequenced in a study of blood T cell repertoires in COVID-19. Here immunoSEQ multiplex PCR was the method, and the copy in TCRdb shows in-frame clones only, minus some. Counted here are tens of thousands of clones, around 82% occurring once; the ten biggest clones make up 6% to 7.5%. The sequenced sample was peripheral blood. The source of these receptors is a man aged 50 to 59 with active or convalescent COVID-19.

This clone was observed a single time. This chain joins TRBV19 and TRBJ1-2; a possible D gene is TRBD1 (5 bases). Trimming took 3 bases from V and 2 from J, leaving 10 bases between them. This CDR3 is built from 14 residues. Looked up from germline, CDR1 is LNHDA and CDR2 is SQIVND (reference sequence). The CDR3 protein is CASSMGPLNYGYTF. The CDR3 DNA reads TGTGCCAGTAGTATGGGGCCCCTCAACTATGGCTACACCTTC.

This clone was seen a few times. This sequence joins TRBV6-6 and TRBJ1-6; unclear D gene. Germline V gene lookup returns CDR1 MNHNY and CDR2 SVGAGI (reference sequence). CDR3 length equals 13 residues. V lost 6 bases and J lost 8, with 11 bases in between. The CDR3 nucleotides read TGTGCCAGCAGCCGCCGGGAAGATTCACCCCTCCACTTT. Encoded protein: CASSRREDSPLHF.

The chain is built from TRBV28 and TRBJ2-1, with 9 bases identical to TRBD2. Germline-derived CDR1 and CDR2 are MDHEN and SYDVKM. V was clipped by 2 bases and J by 7 bases; unmatched bases: 6. The CDR3 consists of 15 residues. Written as DNA, the CDR3 is TGTGCCAGCAGTTTAGCGGGGGGGCGGATAAATGAGCAGTTCTTC. It yields the protein CASSLAGGRINEQFF.

The chain carries TRBV5-6 and TRBJ2-2; 10 positions agree with TRBD1. The V segment lost 3 bases and the J segment 3 bases; nucleotides outside the gene matches: 5. The CDR3 contains 16 residues. The V gene's germline CDR1 is SGHDT and CDR2 YYEEEE. In DNA, the CDR3 is TGTGCCAGCAGCTGGGGGACAGGGGTAGACACCGGGGAGCTGTTTTTT. Translating it yields CASSWGTGVDTGELFF.

The chain joins TRBV12-3 or TRBV12-4 to TRBJ1-2; D is undetermined. The V end lost 2 bases, the J end lost 8 bases, and 9 bases lay between the germline ends. This CDR3 is 12 amino acids long. CDR3 residues: CASSLLGQGYTF. In DNA, the CDR3 is TGTGCCAGCAGTTTATTGGGCCAAGGCTACACCTTC.

In DNA, the CDR3 is TGCGCCAGCAGCCTGCAGGCGGGTTTGAACACTGAAGCTTTCTTT. It is translated as CASSLQAGLNTEAFF. J is TRBJ1-1 and V is TRBV5-1, with D hard to call. This CDR3 is 15 amino acids long. CDR1 and CDR2 (germline): SGHRS, YFSETQ. Deletions cut 4 bases from V and 0 bases from J, with 13 bases between.

The chain uses TRBV9 and TRBJ2-1; TRBD2 agrees at 8 bases. This CDR3 has 15 amino acids. Germline CDR1 reads SGDLS; CDR2 reads YYNGEE. Trimming at V came to 3 bases and at J to 3 bases, leaving 5 bases not matched to a gene. The CDR3 sequence is CASSESGGHYNEQFF. Here the CDR3 DNA reads TGTGCCAGCAGCGAGAGCGGGGGCCACTACAATGAGCAGTTCTTC.

This clone was found once. The CDR3: CASRPWTGQGNIQYF. The CDR3 nucleotides read TGTGCCAGCAGACCTTGGACAGGCCAGGGAAACATTCAGTACTTC. V usage is TRBV6-5 and J usage is TRBJ2-4, with 7 bases that match TRBD1. Germline CDR1 is MNHEY and CDR2 is SVGAGI. V was pared by 6 bases and J by 6 bases, with 11 bases of the junction left unmatched. The CDR3 runs to 15 residues.

This chain joins TRBV21-1 and TRBJ2-5; no check of the table's D call, TRBD1, against the DNA was made. TRBV21-1 is termed a pseudogene. The CDR3 covers 15 residues. This chain's CDR3 is CASSKGYRNRETQYF. In nucleotides, the CDR3 is TGTGCCAGCAGCAAAGGGTACAGAAACCGGGAGACCCAGTACTTC.

This rearrangement joins TRBV6-5 to TRBJ2-5, with 8 nucleotides matching TRBD2. Germline CDR1 MNHEY, CDR2 SVGAGI. The CDR3 is made up of 15 amino acids. V lost 6 bases, J lost 5 bases, and 11 bases stayed unmatched. The CDR3 loop is CASRSSGGRSETQYF. Here the CDR3 DNA reads TGTGCCAGCAGATCTTCGGGGGGGCGCAGTGAGACCCAGTACTTC.

V gene TRBV27 combines with J gene TRBJ2-3, with 13 bases lining up with TRBD2. The CDR3 consists of 18 residues. CDR1 MNHEY and CDR2 SMNVEV come from the germline V gene (reference sequence). Losses at the gene ends were 4 bases for V and 1 base for J; bases not matched to a gene: 8. The DNA for the CDR3 is TGTGCCAGCAGTTGGACTAGCGGGGGATACACGGGCACAGATACGCAGTATTTT. It encodes CASSWTSGGYTGTDTQYF.

On this clone: This specimen includes other DNA sequences encoding the same CDR3. The chain links TRBV18 to TRBJ1-4; 7 nucleotides line up with TRBD1. The V segment lost 3 bases and the J segment 8 bases; nucleotides outside the gene matches: 9. CDR1 is KGHSH, CDR2 LQKENI, per germline. CDR3 size: 15 residues. In DNA, the CDR3 is TGTGCCAGCTCACCCCGACAGGGCGGCGACGAAAAACTGTTTTTT. It encodes CASSPRQGGDEKLFF.

This chain links TRBV10-3 with TRBJ2-3, with a weak D call TRBD2 (6 bases). Trimming removed 10 bases at V and 3 bases at J, with 14 bases between. Germline assignment: CDR1 ENHRY and CDR2 SYGVKD. The CDR3 is made up of 13 amino acids. This CDR3 reads CATLAEETDTQYF. The CDR3 region has the DNA TGTGCCACCTTAGCGGAGGAGACAGATACGCAGTATTTT.

The genes are TRBV28 and TRBJ2-5, with TRBD2 matching 8 bases. The CDR3 runs to 17 residues. With 3 bases clipped from V and 4 bases from J, the junction kept 13 bases outside the gene matches. The germline V gene encodes CDR1 MDHEN and CDR2 SYDVKM. CDR3 nucleotides: TGTGCCAGCAGTTTGGGGGGCGAGGCGGGGGGCAGAGAGACCCAGTACTTC. Residues: CASSLGGEAGGRETQYF. The full variable domain, its missing parts supplied by reference TRBV28 and TRBJ2-5, is DVKVTQSSRYLVKRTGEKVFLECVQDMDHENMFWYRQDPGLGLRLIYFSYDVKMKEKGDIPEGYSVSREKKERFSLILESASTNQTSMYLCASSLGGEAGGRETQYFGPGTRLLVL.

This rearrangement joins TRBV18 to TRBJ2-1; possibly TRBD1 for D (5 bases). CDR1 is KGHSH, CDR2 LQKENI, per germline. The length of the CDR3 is 14 residues. V was trimmed by 2 bases and J by 3 bases, leaving 8 bases between them. The CDR3: CASSPWTSYNEQFF. DNA of the CDR3: TGTGCCAGCTCACCATGGACAAGCTACAATGAGCAGTTCTTC.

The chain joins TRBV2 to TRBJ1-3; D is undetermined. Trimming shortened V by 5 bases and J by 0 bases, and 14 bases separated the two germline ends. Germline V gene sequence: CDR1 SNHLY, CDR2 FYNNEI. The CDR3 covers 16 residues. The CDR3 coding sequence is TGTGCCAGCAGTCAACCGGTCTTTAGCTCTGGAAACACCATATATTTT. As protein: CASSQPVFSSGNTIYF.

The chain is built from TRBV2 and TRBJ2-5, with D tentatively TRBD2 (6 bases). Trimming took 0 bases from V and 7 from J, leaving 18 bases between them. The CDR3 loop spans 16 amino acids. From germline, CDR1 is SNHLY and CDR2 FYNNEI. The CDR3 bases are TGTGCCAGCAGTGAAGCGCTTCTGGGACTCCGGGGGACCCAGTACTTC. The encoded protein is CASSEALLGLRGTQYF.

The chain joins TRBV28 to TRBJ1-1, with D uncertain. Germline CDR1 MDHEN, CDR2 SYDVKM. The CDR3 runs to 13 residues. Trimming pared 7 bases from V and 0 bases from J, leaving 9 bases between. CDR3 residues: CASTRHLNTEAFF. CDR3 coding DNA: TGTGCCAGCACCCGACACCTGAACACTGAAGCTTTCTTT.

This chain joins TRBV6-1 and TRBJ2-7; no definite D call. CDR3 length: 16 amino acids. With 1 base removed from V and 5 bases from J, the gap between germline ends came to 18 bases. The germline V gene encodes CDR1 MNHNS and CDR2 SASEGT. CDR3 region: CASSEDLPTNFHEQYF. CDR3 DNA sequence: TGTGCCAGCAGTGAAGATCTCCCCACGAACTTTCACGAGCAGTACTTC.

The V call is TRBV3-1 (or the pseudogene TRBV3-2), the J call TRBJ2-3; tentative D call: TRBD2 (6 bases). Trimming pared 1 base from V and 5 bases from J, leaving 13 bases between. The length of the CDR3 is 15 residues. Per germline, CDR1 LGHDT and CDR2 YNNKEL (reference sequence). CDR3 amino acids: CASSQVGGNGDTQYF. CDR3 sequence (DNA): TGTGCCAGCAGCCAAGTAGGAGGGAACGGAGATACGCAGTATTTT.

The CDR3 loop is CASLGTPTNEKLFF. The CDR3 DNA sequence: TGTGCCAGCTTGGGGACACCAACTAATGAAAAACTGTTTTTT. The chain recombines TRBV28 with TRBJ1-4; weak D call: TRBD1 (6 bases). V was shortened by 8 bases and J by 0 bases, with 10 bases between the two germline ends. This CDR3 contains 14 residues. Germline V gives CDR1 MDHEN, CDR2 SYDVKM.

The chain recombines TRBV11-3 with TRBJ2-3; 11 nucleotides align to TRBD1. The V gene's germline CDR1 is SGHNT and CDR2 YENEEA. The CDR3 sequence is 15 residues long. V trimming: 5 bases; J trimming: 4 bases; junction bases outside the gene matches: 5. CDR3 coding DNA: TGTGCCAGCAGCGCCGGACAGGGGGCCGCAGATACGCAGTATTTT. It codes for CASSAGQGAADTQYF.

The chain joins TRBV5-4 to TRBJ2-3; tentative D call: TRBD2 (6 bases). CDR1 SGHNT and CDR2 YYREEE come from the germline V gene (reference sequence). The CDR3 is 16 residues long. V gave up 0 bases and J gave up 1 base, with 12 bases separating them. The CDR3 region has the DNA TGTGCCAGCAGCTTGGGTTTTGGCGGGGGCACAGATACGCAGTATTTT. It yields the protein CASSLGFGGGTDTQYF.

This clone was observed a single time. This rearrangement joins TRBV6-6 to TRBJ2-2; 7 bases line up with TRBD1. CDR3 length equals 15 residues. V trimming: 2 bases; J trimming: 5 bases; junction bases outside the gene matches: 5. Germline lookup yields CDR1 MNHNY and CDR2 SVGAGI (reference sequence). The CDR3 nucleotides are TGTGCCAGCAGTTACACCGGGACAGTTACCGGGGAGCTGTTTTTT. Translating gives CASSYTGTVTGELFF.

This CDR3 is CASSLASGENTGELFF. CDR3 DNA: TGTGCCAGCAGCTTGGCGAGCGGGGAGAACACCGGGGAGCTGTTTTTT. The chain has TRBV7-6 and TRBJ2-2, with 7 bases fitting TRBD2. The CDR3 spans 16 residues. Germline lookup yields CDR1 SGHVS and CDR2 FNYEAQ. Germline trimming cut 3 bases from V and 1 base from J; bases unmatched to any gene: 5. The full variable domain, its missing parts supplied by reference TRBV7-6 and TRBJ2-2, is GAGVSQSPRYKVTKRGQDVALRCDPISGHVSLYWYRQALGQGPEFLTYFNYEAQQDKSGLPNDRFSAERPEGSISTLTIQRTEQRDSAMYRCASSLASGENTGELFFGEGSRLTVL.